This TCR beta chain was retrieved from a study of T cells in localized non-small cell lung cancer. The study's findings and limits: Of the top 100 tumor clones, median roughly 60 were in adjacent lung, 25 to 30 among its top 100. Density of T cells in blood, when higher, went with longer overall survival. Among the tissues sampled, uninvolved adjacent lung had the highest T cell clonality, above tumor. One tumor region alone was sequenced, and heterogeneity therefore remains possible.

The repertoire was sequenced with immunoSEQ multiplex PCR; TCRdb's copy has only in-frame clones and lacks some. This table holds roughly 16,000 clones, over 75% found once. This clone was seen a single time. Its antigen is unidentified. V trimming: 1 base; J trimming: 2 bases; junction bases outside the gene matches: 1. Germline loops: CDR1 SGDLS, CDR2 YYNGEE. The CDR3 sequence is 14 residues long. The receptor was isolated from a male donor at least 60 years old with stage I lung adenocarcinoma. The specimen was peripheral blood, collected before any cancer treatment. V and J are TRBV9 and TRBJ2-3, with TRBD2 matching 7 bases. In DNA form, the CDR3 reads TGTGCCAGCAGCGTAAGACTAGCCACAGATACGCAGTATTTT. It codes for CASSVRLATDTQYF.